This T cell receptor (beta chain) was captured by sequencing in a study of T cell responses to AZD1222 COVID-19 vaccine. Study outcomes and limitations: Reports say nearly half of spike-specific TCRs go after unmutated variant regions. Females made up more of the donors, who were largely white British, and clonal diversity may have come out too low.

Data came from immunoSEQ multiplex PCR; TCRdb stores just in-frame clones and leaves some out. This sample has 100,000 to 140,000 clones, with around 91% found just once. On this clone itself: The antigen remains undetermined.

The germline V gene encodes CDR1 SGHTS and CDR2 YDEGEE. The ends lost 0 bases at V and 4 bases at J; junction bases unmatched: 3. The CDR3 is made up of 14 amino acids. This TCR derives from an adult in good health. The sample in question was peripheral blood, obtained on day 0 of AZD1222 vaccination. The chain links TRBV5-8 to TRBJ2-5; 7 bases are shared with TRBD2. CDR3 sequence reads: CASSLVAGVETQYF. The CDR3 DNA follows: TGTGCCAGCAGCTTGGTCGCGGGGGTAGAGACCCAGTACTTC.